The T cell receptor (beta chain) under discussion was sequenced for a study of Graves' ophthalmopathy and Graves' hyperthyroidism. General observations from the study: Blood shared most expanded thyroid clonotypes above 0.001 frequency.

V lost 1 base to trimming and J lost 8 bases, with 11 bases between them. The CDR3 is 13 residues long. Germline CDR1 SGHAT, CDR2 FQNNGV. This clonotype appeared many times. Its antigen is not known. Amplified material comprised TCR beta CDR3 regions derived from RNA transcripts. Investigators did first-round RT-PCR with HTBI primers, then second-round multiplex PCR. TCRdb itself ran the multiplex PCR reads through MiXCR, one entry per CDR3 protein. The data contain roughly 380,000 distinct CDR3 sequences, 15% to 19% of them singletons. Patients were excluded if they had other autoimmune diseases or uncontrolled infections, and likewise if pregnancy or lactation applied.

The specimen sequenced was peripheral blood. The chain employs TRBV11-2 and TRBJ1-1; D ambiguous. The TCR sequence derives from a woman aged 18-30 years with stable Graves' hyperthyroidism. The CDR3 DNA sequence: TGTGCCAGCAGCTTAGGGGCGGGTATGGAAGCTTTCTTT. This codes for CASSLGAGMEAFF. The full variable domain, its missing parts supplied by reference TRBV11-2 and TRBJ1-1, is EAGVAQSPRYKIIEKRQSVAFWCNPISGHATLYWYQQILGQGPKLLIQFQNNGVVDDSQLPKDRFSAERLKGVDSTLKIQPAKLEDSAVYLCASSLGAGMEAFFGQGTRLTVV.